This entry is about one T cell receptor (beta chain). Use of 60 Vbeta and 13 Jbeta primers characterized the PCR. Assay used: immunoSEQ multiplex PCR; TCRdb lists only in-frame clones, some missing. The sample lists 190,000 or so clones; more than 65% were seen once. The data belong to a study of cytomegalovirus exposure and HLA in healthy donors. Germline values: CDR1 SGHRS, CDR2 YFSETQ. Trimming shortened V by 4 bases and J by 4 bases, and 14 bases separated the two germline ends. This CDR3 is 14 amino acids long. This chain connects TRBV5-1 to TRBJ1-1; weak D call: TRBD1 (5 bases). Source material: PBMCs. The origin of this receptor is a girl between 5 and 17 years old in good health and CMV-seropositive. The CDR3 DNA follows: TGCGCCAGCAGCCGGGGGGGATGGGGCACTGAAGCTTTCTTT. Translated, it gives CASSRGGWGTEAFF.